The 7 T cell receptor beta chains given below trace back to one sample, sequenced in a study of blood T cell repertoires in COVID-19. TCRdb's copy holds only in-frame clones and misses some; the assay was immunoSEQ multiplex PCR. The data contain just over 150,000 clones, 80% to 90% of them singletons. Material for sequencing was peripheral blood. These receptors came from a woman aged 70-85 years with acute or convalescent COVID-19.

J is TRBJ1-5 and V is TRBV19; 12 bases map to TRBD1. V lost 3 bases to trimming and J lost 7 bases; unmatched junction nucleotides: 7. The germline gives CDR1 LNHDA, CDR2 SQIVND (reference sequence). The CDR3 spans 16 residues. The CDR3 bases are TGTGCCAGTAGTATGGGGGACAGGGGGCGCTGGCAGCCCCAGCATTTT. Its protein is CASSMGDRGRWQPQHF.

The table lists this clone with a count of one. This chain connects TRBV19 to TRBJ1-3; D is ambiguous. V lost 6 bases to trimming and J lost 2 bases, with 17 bases between them. The CDR3 consists of 16 residues. CDR1 LNHDA and CDR2 SQIVND come from the germline V gene (reference sequence). Here the CDR3 DNA reads TGTGCCAGTAGGGGAAGGGAGGTCGGACCTGGAAACACCATATATTTT. Protein: CASRGREVGPGNTIYF.

The rearrangement uses TRBV6-5 and TRBJ1-4; weak D call: TRBD1 (6 bases). The V gene lost 6 bases and the J gene lost 2 bases, with 13 bases spanning the gap. Looked up from germline, CDR1 is MNHEY and CDR2 is SVGAGI. This CDR3 is built from 15 residues. The CDR3 coding sequence is TGTGCCAGCAGACTCACAGGGAGCACTAATGAAAAACTGTTTTTT. Translated, it gives CASRLTGSTNEKLFF.

This chain links TRBV28 with TRBJ2-7, with TRBD1 matching over 9 bases. The CDR3 contains 15 residues. Unmatched junction bases numbered 6, after V lost 5 bases and J lost 1 base. Germline V CDR1 and CDR2: MDHEN, SYDVKM. For the CDR3, the DNA is TGTGCCAGCAGTGGGGCAGGACAGGGGTCCTACGAGCAGTACGTC. Its translation is CASSGAGQGSYEQYV.

This chain links TRBV29-1 with TRBJ1-1; 7 bases line up with TRBD1. From germline, CDR1 is SQVTM and CDR2 ANQGSEA. The ends lost 6 bases at V and 0 bases at J; junction bases unmatched: 7. The CDR3 has 14 residues. The chain's CDR3 is CSVASGGLNTEAFF. The CDR3, as DNA: TGCAGCGTCGCGTCAGGGGGACTGAACACTGAAGCTTTCTTT.

The chain employs TRBV2 and TRBJ2-5; 12 bases agree with TRBD2. V trimming: 2 bases; J trimming: 4 bases; junction bases outside the gene matches: 5. There are 16 residues in the CDR3. CDR1 is SNHLY and CDR2 is FYNNEI in the germline V gene. CDR3 sequence reads: CASSELAGGARETQYF. As DNA, the CDR3 is TGTGCCAGCAGTGAACTAGCGGGGGGGGCCCGAGAGACCCAGTACTTC.

The chain links TRBV5-5 to TRBJ2-1, with D perhaps matching TRBD1 (5 bases). The germline V and J ends were trimmed by 0 bases and 4 bases, with 8 bases remaining between them. Germline assignment: CDR1 SGHKS and CDR2 YYEKEE (reference sequence). The CDR3 consists of 14 residues. CDR3 region: CASSLGQGYNEQFF. CDR3 DNA sequence: TGTGCCAGCAGCTTGGGTCAGGGTTACAATGAGCAGTTCTTC.